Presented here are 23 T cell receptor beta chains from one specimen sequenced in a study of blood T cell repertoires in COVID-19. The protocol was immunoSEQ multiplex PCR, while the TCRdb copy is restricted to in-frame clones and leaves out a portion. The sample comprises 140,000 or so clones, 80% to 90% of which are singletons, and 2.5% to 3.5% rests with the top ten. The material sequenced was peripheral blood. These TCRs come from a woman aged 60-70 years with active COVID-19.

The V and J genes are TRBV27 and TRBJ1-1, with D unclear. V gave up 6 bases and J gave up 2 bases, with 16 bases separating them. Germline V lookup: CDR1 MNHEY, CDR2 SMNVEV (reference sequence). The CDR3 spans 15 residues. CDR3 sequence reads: CASSDFARGNTEAFF. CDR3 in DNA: TGTGCCAGCAGCGATTTCGCCAGAGGTAACACTGAAGCTTTCTTT.

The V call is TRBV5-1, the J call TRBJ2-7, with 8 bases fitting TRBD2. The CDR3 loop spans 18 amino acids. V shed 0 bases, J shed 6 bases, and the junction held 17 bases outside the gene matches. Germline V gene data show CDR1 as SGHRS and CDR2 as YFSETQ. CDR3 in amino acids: CASSLGGPLADLGPEQYF. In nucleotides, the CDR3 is TGCGCCAGCAGCTTGGGAGGCCCACTAGCGGATCTGGGCCCCGAGCAGTACTTC.

Here the CDR3 reads CASSIMTSGIFKKNIQYF. The CDR3 DNA reads TGTGCCAGTAGTATAATGACTAGCGGGATATTCAAAAAAAACATTCAGTACTTC. This chain uses TRBV19 with TRBJ2-4, with 11 bases identical to TRBD2. The CDR3 has 18 residues. Germline lookup yields CDR1 LNHDA and CDR2 SQIVND (reference sequence). Trimming removed 2 bases from V and 4 bases from J; junction bases left unmatched: 10.

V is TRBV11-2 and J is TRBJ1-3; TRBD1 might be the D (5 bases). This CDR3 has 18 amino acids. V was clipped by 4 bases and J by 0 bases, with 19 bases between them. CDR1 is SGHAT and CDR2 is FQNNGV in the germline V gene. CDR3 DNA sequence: TGTGCCAGCAGCTCCCCATCGGGGGGGACTAACTCTGGAAACACCATATATTTT. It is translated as CASSSPSGGTNSGNTIYF.

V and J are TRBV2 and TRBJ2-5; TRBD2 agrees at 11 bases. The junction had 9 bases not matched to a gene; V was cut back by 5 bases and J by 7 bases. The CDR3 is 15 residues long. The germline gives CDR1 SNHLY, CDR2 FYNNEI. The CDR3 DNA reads TGTGCCAGCAGTCTGGGACTAGCGGAGATCGGGACCCAGTACTTC. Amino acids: CASSLGLAEIGTQYF.

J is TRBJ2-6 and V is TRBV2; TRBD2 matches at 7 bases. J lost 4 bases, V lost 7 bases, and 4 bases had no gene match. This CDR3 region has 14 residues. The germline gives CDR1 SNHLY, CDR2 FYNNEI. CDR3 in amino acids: CASMRGTGANVLTF. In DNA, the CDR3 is TGTGCCAGCATGCGGGGGACGGGGGCCAACGTCCTGACTTTC.

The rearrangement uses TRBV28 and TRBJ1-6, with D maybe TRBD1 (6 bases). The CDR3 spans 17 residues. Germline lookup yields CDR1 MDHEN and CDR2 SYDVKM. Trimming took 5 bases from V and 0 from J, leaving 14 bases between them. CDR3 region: CASSLDRLSSYNSPLHF. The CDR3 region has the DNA TGTGCCAGCAGTCTAGACAGGCTGAGCTCCTATAATTCACCCCTCCACTTT.

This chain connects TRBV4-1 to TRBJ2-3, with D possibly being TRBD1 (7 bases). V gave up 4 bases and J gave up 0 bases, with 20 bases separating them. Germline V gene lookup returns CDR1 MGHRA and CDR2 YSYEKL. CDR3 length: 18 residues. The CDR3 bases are TGCGCCAGCAGCCGCGCCCCAGTCAGGGGGGTAAGCACAGATACGCAGTATTTT. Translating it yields CASSRAPVRGVSTDTQYF.

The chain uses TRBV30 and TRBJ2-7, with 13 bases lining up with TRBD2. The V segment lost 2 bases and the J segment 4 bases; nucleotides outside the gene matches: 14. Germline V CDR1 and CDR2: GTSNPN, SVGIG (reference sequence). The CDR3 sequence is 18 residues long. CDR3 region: CAWSKRTSGRSPWYEQYF. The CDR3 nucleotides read TGTGCCTGGAGTAAGCGGACTAGCGGGAGATCTCCATGGTACGAGCAGTACTTC.

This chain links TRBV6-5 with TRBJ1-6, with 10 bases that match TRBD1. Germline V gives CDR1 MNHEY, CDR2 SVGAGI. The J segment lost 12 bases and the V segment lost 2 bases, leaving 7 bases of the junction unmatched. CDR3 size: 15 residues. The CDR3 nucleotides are TGTGCCAGCAGTTACGACTGGGACAGGGGACAACCCCTCCACTTT. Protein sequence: CASSYDWDRGQPLHF.

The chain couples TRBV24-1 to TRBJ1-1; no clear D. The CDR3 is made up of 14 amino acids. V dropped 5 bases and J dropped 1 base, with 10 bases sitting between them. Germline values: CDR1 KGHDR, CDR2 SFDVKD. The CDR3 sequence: CATSVPEGNTEAFF. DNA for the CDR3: TGTGCCACCAGTGTCCCCGAGGGGAACACTGAAGCTTTCTTT.

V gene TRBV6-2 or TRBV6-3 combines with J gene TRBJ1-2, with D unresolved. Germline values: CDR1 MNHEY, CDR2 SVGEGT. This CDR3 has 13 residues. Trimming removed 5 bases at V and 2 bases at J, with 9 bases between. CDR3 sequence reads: CASSPTVNYGYTF. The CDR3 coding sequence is TGTGCCAGCAGTCCAACAGTCAACTATGGCTACACCTTC.

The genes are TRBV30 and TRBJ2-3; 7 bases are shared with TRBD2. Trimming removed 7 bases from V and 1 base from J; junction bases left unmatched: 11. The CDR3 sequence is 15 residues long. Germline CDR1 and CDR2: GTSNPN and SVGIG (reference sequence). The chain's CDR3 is CASLPHGRRTDTQYF. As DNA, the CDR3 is TGTGCCTCCCTCCCCCACGGGAGGCGCACAGATACGCAGTATTTT.

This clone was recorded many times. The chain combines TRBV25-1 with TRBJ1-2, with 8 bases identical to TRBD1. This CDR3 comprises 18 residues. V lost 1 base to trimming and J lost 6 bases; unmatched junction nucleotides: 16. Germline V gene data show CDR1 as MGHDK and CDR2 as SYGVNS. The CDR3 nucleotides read TGTGCCAGCAGTGAATGGGTGGGGGACAGGCTTTCAACCGATGGCTACACCTTC. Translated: CASSEWVGDRLSTDGYTF.

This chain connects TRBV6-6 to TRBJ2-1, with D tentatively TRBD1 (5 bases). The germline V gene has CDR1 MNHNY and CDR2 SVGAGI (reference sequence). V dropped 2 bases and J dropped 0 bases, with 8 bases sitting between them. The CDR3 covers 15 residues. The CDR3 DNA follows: TGTGCCAGCAGTTACGGCAGGGCCTCCTACAATGAGCAGTTCTTC. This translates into CASSYGRASYNEQFF.

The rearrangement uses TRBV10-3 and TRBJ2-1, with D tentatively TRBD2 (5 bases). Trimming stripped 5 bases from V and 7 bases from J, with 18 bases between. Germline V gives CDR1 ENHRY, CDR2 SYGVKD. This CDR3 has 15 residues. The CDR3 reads CAISPSTSSRNEQFF. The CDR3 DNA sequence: TGTGCCATCAGTCCTTCAACTAGTTCAAGAAATGAGCAGTTCTTC.

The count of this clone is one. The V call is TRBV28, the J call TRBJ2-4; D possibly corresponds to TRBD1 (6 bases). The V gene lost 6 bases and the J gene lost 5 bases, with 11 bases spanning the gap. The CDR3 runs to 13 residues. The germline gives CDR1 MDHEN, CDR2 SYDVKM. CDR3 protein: CASRKTGENIQYF. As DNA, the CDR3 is TGTGCCAGCAGGAAGACAGGAGAAAACATTCAGTACTTC.

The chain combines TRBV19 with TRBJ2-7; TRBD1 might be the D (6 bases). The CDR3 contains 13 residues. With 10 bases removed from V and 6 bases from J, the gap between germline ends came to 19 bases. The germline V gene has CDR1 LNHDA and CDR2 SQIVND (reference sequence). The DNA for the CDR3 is TGTGCCACTTCAGTCGACCACAGGGCCGAGCAGTACTTC. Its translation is CATSVDHRAEQYF.

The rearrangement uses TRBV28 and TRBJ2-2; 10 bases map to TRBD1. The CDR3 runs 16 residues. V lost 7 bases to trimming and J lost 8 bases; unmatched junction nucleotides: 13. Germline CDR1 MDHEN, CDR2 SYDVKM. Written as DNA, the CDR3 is TGTGCCAGCAATTCCGGGACAGGGGTAGGAGTGGGGGAGCTGTTTTTT. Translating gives CASNSGTGVGVGELFF.

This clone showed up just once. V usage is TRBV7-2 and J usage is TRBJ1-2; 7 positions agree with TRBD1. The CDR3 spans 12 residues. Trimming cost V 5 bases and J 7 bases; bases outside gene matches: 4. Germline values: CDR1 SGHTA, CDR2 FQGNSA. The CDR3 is CASSPDRAGYTF. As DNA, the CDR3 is TGTGCCAGCAGCCCCGACAGGGCTGGCTACACCTTC. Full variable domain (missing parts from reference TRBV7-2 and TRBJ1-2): GAGVSQSPSNKVTEKGKDVELRCDPISGHTALYWYRQSLGQGLEFLIYFQGNSAPDKSGLPSDRFSAERTGGSVSTLTIQRTQQEDSAVYLCASSPDRAGYTFGSGTRLTVV.

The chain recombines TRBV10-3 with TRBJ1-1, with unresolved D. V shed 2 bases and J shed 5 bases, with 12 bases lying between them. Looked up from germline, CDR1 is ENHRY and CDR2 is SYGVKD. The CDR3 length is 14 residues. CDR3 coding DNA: TGTGCCATCAGTGAGGGTCCAGGTAGTACTGAAGCTTTCTTT. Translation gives CAISEGPGSTEAFF.

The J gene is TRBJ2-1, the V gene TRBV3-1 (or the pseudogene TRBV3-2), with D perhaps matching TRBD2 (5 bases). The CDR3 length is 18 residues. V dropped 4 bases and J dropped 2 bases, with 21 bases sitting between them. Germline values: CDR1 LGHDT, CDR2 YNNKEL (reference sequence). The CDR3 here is CASSPRLAGSGAYNEQFF. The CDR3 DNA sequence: TGTGCCAGCAGCCCCCGGCTAGCTGGCAGTGGAGCCTACAATGAGCAGTTCTTC.

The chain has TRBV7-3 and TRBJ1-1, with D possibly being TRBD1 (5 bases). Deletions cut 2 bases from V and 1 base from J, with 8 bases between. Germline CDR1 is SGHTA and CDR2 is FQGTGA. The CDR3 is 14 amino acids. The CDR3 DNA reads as TGTGCCAGCAGCTTAGGACACCAGAACACTGAAGCTTTCTTT. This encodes CASSLGHQNTEAFF.